This T cell receptor (beta chain) was found in a study of blood T cell repertoires in COVID-19 (dated by TCRdb to the early 2020s). About the investigation overall: Samples from collaborators originated in the United States, Italy and Spain and spanned both the acute and convalescent phases of COVID-19. The prospective study material was composed of cDNA or gDNA derived from T cells, B-cell-depleted T cells, or PBMCs. Where available, HLA class I and class II types were taken from metadata supplied by the sample provider and were not determined by assay-based typing. The dataset comprised deeply sampled blood TCRbeta repertoires from subjects exposed to, actively infected with, or recovered from COVID-19. Nearly every sample came with metadata listing a de-identified subject ID, COVID-19 status, age in years and sex. The repertoires were made available in a free public database intended to serve as a resource for research on the immune response to SARS-CoV-2. The samples were drawn from the first 160 participants of the ongoing ImmuneRACE study and from about 1,200 subjects provided by 6 global collaborators. Here is what the overall study found, with its caveats: The amount of clinical and demographic metadata varied by source and participant and was provided uncurated.

TCRbeta CDR3 regions were amplified from genomic DNA using the immunoSEQ Assay, a bias-controlled multiplex PCR. The source study handled its data this way. Within the assay, amplification of reference gene primers was used to estimate how many nucleated cells each sample contained. Sequence reads were collapsed and filtered to measure the absolute abundance of every unique TCRbeta CDR3 rearrangement. For each sample, productive Simpson clonality was calculated by taking the square root of Simpson's diversity index across productive rearrangements. The table comes from immuneACCESS by way of TCRdb, which keeps in-frame sequences with V and J called. Part of the clones is missing from these tables; in studies checked, under half for an unresolved V gene and the rest for unknown reasons. The V and J calls and clone size are taken from that table; D and trimming were inferred from the DNA. Present in this sample are roughly 230,000 clones, around 83% of which were seen just once. The ten largest clones capture approximately 7.4% of the sample.

About this clone: Its antigen specificity is not known. Base-call qualities are not available, and no considerably larger clone is one nucleotide away.

Whole blood was collected in K2EDTA tubes by collaborating institutions according to the institutions' own protocols. For TCRbeta analysis, collaborator samples were shipped as frozen whole blood, as isolated PBMCs, or as DNA extracted from either sample type. The CDR3 starts with the cysteine, ends with the phenylalanine, and has 19 residues. Only the CDR3 portion is preserved as DNA: 57 bases, with reading frame beginning at the first base. The germline ends are 24 bases apart after V is trimmed by 2 bases and J by 4 bases. According to the germline V gene (reference sequence), CDR1 reads SEHNR and CDR2 reads FQNEAQ.

The V and J segments used are TRBV7-9 and TRBJ2-1; 7 matching bases give a weak D call of TRBD2. The sample was peripheral blood. The clonotype comes from a woman aged 45-60 years with acute or convalescent COVID-19. The base sequence is TGTGCCAGCAGCTTAAGCCGGAAGAGGAGGGGGGGCTCATACAATGAGCAGTTCTTC. Translation gives CASSLSRKRRGGSYNEQFF. Supplemented by the reference TRBV7-9 and TRBJ2-1 proteins around the CDR3, the complete variable domain is DTGVSQNPRHKITKRGQNVTFRCDPISEHNRLYWYRQTLGQGPEFLTYFQNEAQLEKSRLLSDRFSAERPKGSFSTLEIQRTEQGDSAMYLCASSLSRKRRGGSYNEQFFGPGTRLTVL.